This is a list of T cell receptor beta chains from one sample in a study of cytomegalovirus exposure and HLA in healthy donors. Data came from immunoSEQ multiplex PCR; TCRdb stores just in-frame clones and leaves some out. In the table there are roughly 80,000 clones, approximately 66% of which are singletons. Sequences were obtained from PBMCs. All receptors derive from a male donor in good health and CMV-seropositive. CDR3s include the opening cysteine and the closing phenylalanine or tryptophan. The order of the fields is V gene, J gene, D gene, clone size, CDR3 DNA, CDR3 protein. A D gene is named only where the DNA matches it firmly. The listing skips clone size in some rows; elsewhere it reads once, few, many or a size class.

V gene: TRBV5-1; J gene: TRBJ2-3; D gene: NA; clone size: few; CDR3 DNA: TGCGCCAGCAGCTTGGCCTCGCAGACAGATACGCAGTATTTT; CDR3 protein: CASSLASQTDTQYF
V gene: TRBV15; J gene: TRBJ1-4; D gene: NA; clone size: few; CDR3 DNA: TGTGCCACCAGCAGAGAAGTAAGGGGACCCGGAGGGGAAAAACTGTTTTTT; CDR3 protein: CATSREVRGPGGEKLFF
V gene: TRBV5-1; J gene: TRBJ2-3; D gene: TRBD1; clone size: once; CDR3 DNA: TGCGCCAGCAGCTCGCGACAGGGGACAGATACGCAGTATTTT; CDR3 protein: CASSSRQGTDTQYF
V gene: TRBV30; J gene: TRBJ2-5; D gene: TRBD2; clone size: NA; CDR3 DNA: TGTGCCTGGAGGGAGAGCGGGGGGCCTCAAGAGACCCAGTACTTC; CDR3 protein: CAWRESGGPQETQYF
V gene: TRBV4-3; J gene: TRBJ1-1; D gene: NA; clone size: once; CDR3 DNA: TGCGCCAGCAGCCAAGTAGGGGGAGGGGGTGGGACTGAGGCTTTCTTT; CDR3 protein: CASSQVGGGGGTEAFF
V gene: TRBV7-2; J gene: TRBJ2-7; D gene: TRBD1; clone size: NA; CDR3 DNA: TGTGCCAGCAGCTTAGAGGGGGCCCCAGGGGCCTACGAGCAGTACTTC; CDR3 protein: CASSLEGAPGAYEQYF
V gene: TRBV5-1; J gene: TRBJ1-1; D gene: TRBD1; clone size: once; CDR3 DNA: TGCGCCAGCAGCCTGGCAGGGGGCCGCACTGAAGCTTTCTTT; CDR3 protein: CASSLAGGRTEAFF
V gene: TRBV27; J gene: TRBJ1-3; D gene: NA; clone size: few; CDR3 DNA: TGTGCCAGCAGTTTTGCGGGGGCTGGAAACACCATATATTTT; CDR3 protein: CASSFAGAGNTIYF
V gene: TRBV2; J gene: TRBJ2-7; D gene: NA; clone size: NA; CDR3 DNA: TGTGCCAGCAGTGAAATTCCCAGTGTCCAGCAGTACTTC; CDR3 protein: CASSEIPSVQQYF
V gene: TRBV25-1; J gene: TRBJ2-1; D gene: NA; clone size: NA; CDR3 DNA: TGTGCCAGCAGTGACTCCTCCCTAGGGGGGGGGACCTACAATGAGCAGTTCTTC; CDR3 protein: CASSDSSLGGGTYNEQFF
V gene: TRBV7-9; J gene: TRBJ2-1; D gene: TRBD2; clone size: NA; CDR3 DNA: TGTGCCAGCACTAGCGGGAGGGCCGGGGACAATGAGCAGTTCTTC; CDR3 protein: CASTSGRAGDNEQFF
V gene: TRBV6-5; J gene: TRBJ2-1; D gene: NA; clone size: NA; CDR3 DNA: TGTGCCAGCAGTTTTAGCAGAGGGAGGGAGCAGTTCTTC; CDR3 protein: CASSFSRGREQFF
V gene: TRBV5-6; J gene: TRBJ2-1; D gene: NA; clone size: few; CDR3 DNA: TGTGCCAGCAGCAGTAGGGGGGGTCCCTACAATGAGCAGTTCTTC; CDR3 protein: CASSSRGGPYNEQFF
V gene: TRBV29-1; J gene: TRBJ1-2; D gene: NA; clone size: few; CDR3 DNA: TGCAGCGGTAAGGAGAACTATGGCTACACCTTC; CDR3 protein: CSGKENYGYTF
V gene: TRBV6-5; J gene: TRBJ1-2; D gene: TRBD1; clone size: few; CDR3 DNA: TGTGCCAGCAGTAGACCAGGGGGACGGGGCTATGGCTACACCTTC; CDR3 protein: CASSRPGGRGYGYTF
V gene: TRBV5-5; J gene: TRBJ2-7; D gene: TRBD2; clone size: NA; CDR3 DNA: TGTGCCAGCAGCTTTGACGGGAGGGTGGCCTACGAGCAGTACTTC; CDR3 protein: CASSFDGRVAYEQYF
V gene: TRBV5-4; J gene: TRBJ2-5; D gene: NA; clone size: NA; CDR3 DNA: TGTGCCAGCAGGTGGGGGCCCCAAGAGACCCAGTACTTC; CDR3 protein: CASRWGPQETQYF
V gene: TRBV7-9; J gene: TRBJ1-3; D gene: NA; clone size: few; CDR3 DNA: TGTGCCAGCAGCTTGGCAACGGGAAACACCATATATTTT; CDR3 protein: CASSLATGNTIYF
V gene: TRBV4-1; J gene: TRBJ1-2; D gene: TRBD1; clone size: NA; CDR3 DNA: TGCGCCAGCAGTCCGGGACAGGGGAACTATGGCTACACCTTC; CDR3 protein: CASSPGQGNYGYTF
V gene: TRBV5-4; J gene: TRBJ2-5; D gene: NA; clone size: NA; CDR3 DNA: TGTGCCAGCAGCTGGGCAGACCAAGAGACCCAGTACTTC; CDR3 protein: CASSWADQETQYF
V gene: TRBV29-1; J gene: TRBJ1-3; D gene: TRBD1; clone size: few; CDR3 DNA: TGCAGCGTGCAACAGGGGGCGGGAAACACCATATATTTT; CDR3 protein: CSVQQGAGNTIYF
V gene: TRBV28; J gene: TRBJ2-7; D gene: NA; clone size: NA; CDR3 DNA: TGTGCCAGCACCTCCCAGGGGGGAGGCGACGAGCAGTACTTC; CDR3 protein: CASTSQGGGDEQYF
V gene: TRBV28; J gene: TRBJ2-1; D gene: NA; clone size: NA; CDR3 DNA: TGTGCCATCGAAAGGGGGGGCCTGGGTAATGAGCAGTTCTTC; CDR3 protein: CAIERGGLGNEQFF
V gene: TRBV7-9; J gene: TRBJ2-7; D gene: NA; clone size: NA; CDR3 DNA: TGTGCCAGCAGCTTGGGGGGTATGAACGAGCAGTACTTC; CDR3 protein: CASSLGGMNEQYF
V gene: TRBV30; J gene: TRBJ2-1; D gene: TRBD1; clone size: NA; CDR3 DNA: TGTGCCTGGAGTGTCAGCCGGGACAGGGGGAAGGATGAGCAGTTCTTC; CDR3 protein: CAWSVSRDRGKDEQFF
V gene: TRBV30; J gene: TRBJ2-5; D gene: NA; clone size: few; CDR3 DNA: TGTGCCTGGAGTGTCGGTGAGGAGACCCAGTACTTC; CDR3 protein: CAWSVGEETQYF
V gene: TRBV6-5; J gene: TRBJ1-6; D gene: TRBD1; clone size: NA; CDR3 DNA: TGTGCCAGCAGTCCGACAGGGGGCCAAAATTCACCCCTCCACTTT; CDR3 protein: CASSPTGGQNSPLHF
V gene: TRBV2; J gene: TRBJ2-7; D gene: TRBD2; clone size: NA; CDR3 DNA: TGTGCCAGCAGTCCTCTGACTAGCGAGAGACCCTACGAGCAGTACTTC; CDR3 protein: CASSPLTSERPYEQYF
V gene: TRBV29-1; J gene: TRBJ2-5; D gene: NA; clone size: few; CDR3 DNA: TGCAGCGTTATGCAGGCCCAAGAGACCCAGTACTTC; CDR3 protein: CSVMQAQETQYF
V gene: TRBV6-5; J gene: TRBJ1-5; D gene: NA; clone size: few; CDR3 DNA: TGTGCCAGCAGCTCGGCAGGTCTGGATCCCCAGCATTTT; CDR3 protein: CASSSAGLDPQHF
V gene: TRBV28; J gene: TRBJ1-1; D gene: TRBD1; clone size: few; CDR3 DNA: TGTGCCAGCAGTAGGGGACGGACAGGGAAGAACACTGAAGCTTTCTTT; CDR3 protein: CASSRGRTGKNTEAFF
V gene: TRBV6-6; J gene: TRBJ2-3; D gene: TRBD2; clone size: NA; CDR3 DNA: TGTGCCAGCAGGACTACTAGCGGGGGGGCCGGAGATACGCAGTATTTT; CDR3 protein: CASRTTSGGAGDTQYF
V gene: TRBV6-6; J gene: TRBJ1-6; D gene: TRBD1; clone size: NA; CDR3 DNA: TGTGCCAGCAGTTGGACAGGTTATAATTCACCCCTCCACTTT; CDR3 protein: CASSWTGYNSPLHF
V gene: TRBV10-2; J gene: TRBJ1-2; D gene: NA; clone size: NA; CDR3 DNA: TGCGCCAGCAGTGAAATCGGGGATGCTGGCTACACCTTC; CDR3 protein: CASSEIGDAGYTF
V gene: TRBV4-1; J gene: TRBJ2-5; D gene: TRBD2; clone size: NA; CDR3 DNA: TGCGCCAGCAGCCAAGAGTTAGCGGGATTTAGCCAAGAAACCCAGTACTTC; CDR3 protein: CASSQELAGFSQETQYF
V gene: TRBV2; J gene: TRBJ1-2; D gene: TRBD1; clone size: NA; CDR3 DNA: TGTGCCAGCAGTGAAGCAGGGGGCGGGGTGGGGAACACCTTC; CDR3 protein: CASSEAGGGVGNTF
V gene: TRBV11-2; J gene: TRBJ1-1; D gene: NA; clone size: few; CDR3 DNA: TGTGCCAGCAGCTTAACGGGGTCTGAAGCTTTCTTT; CDR3 protein: CASSLTGSEAFF
V gene: TRBV12-2; J gene: TRBJ2-3; D gene: NA; clone size: medium-sized; CDR3 DNA: TGTGCAAGTCGTATGACGGGAACGCAGTATTTT; CDR3 protein: CASRMTGTQYF
V gene: TRBV5-4; J gene: TRBJ2-1; D gene: NA; clone size: few; CDR3 DNA: TGTGCCAGCAGCACCCCGTGGGCGTACAATGAGCAGTTCTTC; CDR3 protein: CASSTPWAYNEQFF
V gene: TRBV2; J gene: TRBJ1-1; D gene: TRBD1; clone size: NA; CDR3 DNA: TGTGCCAGAAAAAGGACCGGGACAGGAAACACTGAAGCTTTCTTT; CDR3 protein: CARKRTGTGNTEAFF
V gene: TRBV28; J gene: TRBJ1-2; D gene: TRBD1; clone size: NA; CDR3 DNA: TGTGCCAGCAGGGAAGGGGGCTCTGGCTACACCTTC; CDR3 protein: CASREGGSGYTF
V gene: TRBV19; J gene: TRBJ2-1; D gene: NA; clone size: NA; CDR3 DNA: TGTGCCAGTAGCAGAGGGGGTGGGTCAAACTACAATGAGCAGTTCTTC; CDR3 protein: CASSRGGGSNYNEQFF
V gene: TRBV27; J gene: TRBJ1-5; D gene: NA; clone size: NA; CDR3 DNA: TGTGCCAGCAGTGGCAGGGCGCAAGGTCAGCCCCAGCATTTT; CDR3 protein: CASSGRAQGQPQHF
V gene: TRBV15; J gene: TRBJ1-5; D gene: NA; clone size: few; CDR3 DNA: TGTGCCACCAGCAGAGGCTTCCAGGGTCAGCCCCAGCATTTT; CDR3 protein: CATSRGFQGQPQHF
V gene: TRBV5-6; J gene: TRBJ2-1; D gene: NA; clone size: few; CDR3 DNA: TGTGCCAGCAGCCAAGTTAGTAGGGGTTCCAATGAGCAGTTCTTC; CDR3 protein: CASSQVSRGSNEQFF
V gene: TRBV28; J gene: TRBJ2-3; D gene: TRBD1; clone size: NA; CDR3 DNA: TGTGCCAGCAGTTCACCGGGACAGACCTCACCAGATACGCAGTATTTT; CDR3 protein: CASSSPGQTSPDTQYF
V gene: TRBV9; J gene: TRBJ2-7; D gene: TRBD1; clone size: NA; CDR3 DNA: TGTGCCAGCAGCGTCCGGGACAGGGACTACGAGCAGTACTTC; CDR3 protein: CASSVRDRDYEQYF
V gene: TRBV7-2; J gene: TRBJ1-1; D gene: TRBD1; clone size: NA; CDR3 DNA: TGTGCCAGCAGCCTGGAGGCAGGGGGCACTGAAGCTTTCTTT; CDR3 protein: CASSLEAGGTEAFF
V gene: TRBV7-2; J gene: TRBJ1-4; D gene: NA; clone size: NA; CDR3 DNA: TGTGCCAGCACCCGAGGGGGGGCAGGTGAAAAACTGTTTTTT; CDR3 protein: CASTRGGAGEKLFF
V gene: TRBV29-1; J gene: TRBJ2-3; D gene: TRBD1; clone size: NA; CDR3 DNA: TGCAGCGTTGAAGGACAGGGTACCGGTACGCAGTATTTT; CDR3 protein: CSVEGQGTGTQYF
V gene: TRBV7-9; J gene: TRBJ2-1; D gene: NA; clone size: many; CDR3 DNA: TGTGCCAGCAGCTCTACCCCCGGAGGACTCTCCTACAATGAGCAGTTCTTC; CDR3 protein: CASSSTPGGLSYNEQFF
V gene: TRBV9; J gene: TRBJ2-2; D gene: TRBD2; clone size: NA; CDR3 DNA: TGTGCCAGCAGCGTTGTAGCGGGGGTTCCCACCGGGGAGCTGTTTTTT; CDR3 protein: CASSVVAGVPTGELFF
V gene: TRBV19; J gene: TRBJ1-1; D gene: NA; clone size: NA; CDR3 DNA: TGTGCCAGTAGTATTAGAACAGAGACGAACACTGAAGCTTTCTTT; CDR3 protein: CASSIRTETNTEAFF
V gene: TRBV7-9; J gene: TRBJ2-4; D gene: NA; clone size: NA; CDR3 DNA: TGTGCCAGCAGCTCCTCTGGAGGAGATATAGCCAAAAACATTCAGTACTTC; CDR3 protein: CASSSSGGDIAKNIQYF
V gene: TRBV5-1; J gene: TRBJ2-2; D gene: TRBD1; clone size: NA; CDR3 DNA: TGCGCCAGCAGCCCCAGACAGGGCGCAGGGGAGCTGTTTTTT; CDR3 protein: CASSPRQGAGELFF